Listed below are T cell receptor beta chains from one sample, sequenced in a study of shared clonotypes between healthy human individuals. Clones were read by immunoSEQ multiplex PCR, and TCRdb kept only the in-frame ones, dropping some. The repertoire includes some 2.1 million clones, over 85% of them detected once, and 0.1% to 0.15% sits in the top ten. Material: naive CD4+ T cells sorted from blood. These receptors originate from a man aged 18 to 29 in good health. CDR3s include the opening cysteine and the closing phenylalanine or tryptophan. A D gene is named only where the DNA matches it firmly. Size tells how often a clone was seen (once, few, many) or the class of an expanded clone, and some rows leave it out.

TRBJ1-2 | TRBV4-2 | NA | once | TGTGCCAGCAGCCAAGATCGGGGCAGCTCTAGCTATGGCTACACCTTC | CASSQDRGSSSYGYTF
TRBJ2-3 | TRBV10-1 | NA | NA | TGCGCCAGCAGTGACCGACAGCCAGATACGCAGTATTTT | CASSDRQPDTQYF
TRBJ2-3 | TRBV10-1 | NA | NA | TGCGCCAGCAGCCAAACACTAGAAAATACGCAGTATTTT | CASSQTLENTQYF
TRBJ1-6 | TRBV2 | NA | NA | TGTGCCAGCAGGGAGGACCTAACGGCACCCCTCCACTTT | CASREDLTAPLHF
TRBJ2-2 | TRBV5-1 | NA | once | TGCGCCAGCAGCTCCCGACAGATCCGGGAGCTGTTTTTT | CASSSRQIRELFF
TRBJ2-2 | TRBV5-1 | NA | few | TGCGCCAGCGGATATCCTAGCGTCGCCGGGGAGCTGTTTTTT | CASGYPSVAGELFF
TRBJ1-1 | TRBV5-1 | NA | NA | TGCGCCAGCAGCACCGCCGGGGGCGCCAAGTTTGCTTTCTTT | CASSTAGGAKFAFF
TRBJ2-6 | TRBV7-2 | NA | NA | TGTGCCAGCAGCTTAGTCCTCTCTGGGGCCAACGTCCTGACTTTC | CASSLVLSGANVLTF
TRBJ1-1 | TRBV7-2 | TRBD1 | NA | TGTGCCAGCAGCCGGAAAACAGGGGAGGGATTTTGGAACACTGAAGCTTTCTTT | CASSRKTGEGFWNTEAFF
TRBJ2-1 | TRBV2 | TRBD1 | NA | TGTGCCAGCAGTGAAACAGGGACAGGGAGCAATGAGCAGTTCTTC | CASSETGTGSNEQFF
TRBJ1-5 | TRBV11-2 | NA | NA | TGTGCCAGCAGCGTAGATGGTCAGCGCAATCAGCCCCAGCATTTT | CASSVDGQRNQPQHF
TRBJ2-3 | TRBV6-6 | NA | NA | TGTGCCAGCAGTTCAGGGTACAAAACCACAGATACGCAGTATTTT | CASSSGYKTTDTQYF
TRBJ1-1 | TRBV27 | TRBD1 | NA | TGTGCCAGCAGTTTATCTCACGGCTTCCGGGACAGGGGCGTTAACACTGAAGCTTTCTTT | CASSLSHGFRDRGVNTEAFF
TRBJ2-3 | TRBV19 | NA | NA | TGTGCCACCGCTCCTGGAGGGCTAGCCTTTACAGATACGCAGTATTTT | CATAPGGLAFTDTQYF
TRBJ1-5 | TRBV6-6 | TRBD1 | NA | TGTGCCAGCAGTTACATCGCTGGGACAGGCAATCAGCCCCAGCATTTT | CASSYIAGTGNQPQHF
TRBJ1-4 | TRBV27 | NA | NA | TGTGCCAGCAGTTTAACCCGGGACAAGGAAAAACTGTTTTTT | CASSLTRDKEKLFF
TRBJ1-5 | TRBV5-1 | NA | NA | TGCGCCAGCAGCTTGGAGCCAAGACCCAGCAATCAGCCCCAGCATTTT | CASSLEPRPSNQPQHF
TRBJ2-5 | TRBV10-1 | NA | NA | TGCGCCAGCAGTGAGTGGTCGGATCAAGAGACCCAGTACTTC | CASSEWSDQETQYF
TRBJ1-6 | TRBV6-5 | NA | NA | TGTGCCAGCAGTTACGACGGGTCACCCCTCCACTTT | CASSYDGSPLHF
TRBJ2-5 | TRBV5-6 | NA | once | TGTGCCAGCACCACCCCCCGGCTAGGTAGAGAGACCCAGTACTTC | CASTTPRLGRETQYF
TRBJ1-5 | TRBV6-5 | TRBD1 | NA | TGTGCCAGCAGGGACAGGCCATCCCAGCCCCAGCATTTT | CASRDRPSQPQHF
TRBJ2-7 | TRBV28 | NA | once | TGTGCCAGCAGTTCCCTTGACACGAGGTCGTACTACGAGCAGTACTTC | CASSSLDTRSYYEQYF
TRBJ2-3 | TRBV7-3 | NA | NA | TGTGCCAGCAGCCATTCTAGTGTAGATACGCAGTATTTT | CASSHSSVDTQYF
TRBJ1-6 | TRBV28 | NA | NA | TGTGCCAGCACCAGAGCCCCGAATTCACCCCTCCACTTT | CASTRAPNSPLHF
TRBJ1-5 | TRBV2 | NA | NA | TGTGCCAGCAGGCTGGGCCAGGGCCAGGGGAATCAGCCCCAGCATTTT | CASRLGQGQGNQPQHF